This T cell receptor beta chain was recorded in a study of stem cell transplantation in POMP-related autoinflammatory disease. Study background: Defective thymoproteasomes were hypothesized to impair CD8+ T-cell positive selection. Pre-transplant patients had naive-skewed CD4+ T cells and few CD8+ T cells.

Germline CDR1 SGHRS, CDR2 YFSETQ. V gave up 7 bases and J gave up 0 bases, with 15 bases separating them. This CDR3 spans 15 amino acids. PRAID featured immunodeficiency plus autoinflammation. Using immunoSEQ multiplex PCR, the repertoire was profiled, and TCRdb retains in-frame clones only, with some absent. The sample yields tens of thousands of clones, 75% to 85% seen once. Study findings and constraints: Across all analyzed T-cell subsets, patients with PRAID tended toward reduced diversity and increased clonality.

As to this clone: Its antigen is unidentified.

The TCR comes from a human donor with POMP-related autoinflammation and immune dysregulation (PRAID). The chain joins TRBV5-1 to TRBJ2-3; possible D gene TRBD2, 6 bases. The material sequenced was CD4+ T cells from PBMCs, taken before stem cell transplantation. The CDR3 region has the DNA TGCGCCAGCTTAGAGGGGACTGTTAGCACAGATACGCAGTATTTT. Translating gives CASLEGTVSTDTQYF.